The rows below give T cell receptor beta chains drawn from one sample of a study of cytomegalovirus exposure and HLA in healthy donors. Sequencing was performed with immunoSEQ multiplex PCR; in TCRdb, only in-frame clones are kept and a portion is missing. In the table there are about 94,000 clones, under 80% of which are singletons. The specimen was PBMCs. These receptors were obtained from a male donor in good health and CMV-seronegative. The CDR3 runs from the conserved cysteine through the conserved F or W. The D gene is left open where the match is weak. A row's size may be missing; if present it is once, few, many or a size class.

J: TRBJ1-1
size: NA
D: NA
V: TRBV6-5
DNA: TGTGCCAGCACCCAAAGGAGGGGATTCACTGAAGCTTTCTTT
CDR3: CASTQRRGFTEAFF

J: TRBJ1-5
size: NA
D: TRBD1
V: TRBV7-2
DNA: TGTGCCAGCAGCCTGGACAGGGTCCACCCTAGCAATCAGCCCCAGCATTTT
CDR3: CASSLDRVHPSNQPQHF

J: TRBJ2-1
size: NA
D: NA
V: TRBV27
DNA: TGTGCCAGCAGTGCGACGGAGAGCTCCTACAATGAGCAGTTCTTC
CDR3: CASSATESSYNEQFF

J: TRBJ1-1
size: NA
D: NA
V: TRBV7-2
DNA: TGTGCCAGCAGCCCTCTTCACAGGGCTACTGAAGCTTTCTTT
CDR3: CASSPLHRATEAFF

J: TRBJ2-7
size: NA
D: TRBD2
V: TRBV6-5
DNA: TGTGCCAGCAGCCTAAGCGGGGGCTCCTACGAGCAGTACTTC
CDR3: CASSLSGGSYEQYF

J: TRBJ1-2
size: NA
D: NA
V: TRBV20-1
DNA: TGCAGTGCCCAGATTAACTATGGCTACACCTTC
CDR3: CSAQINYGYTF

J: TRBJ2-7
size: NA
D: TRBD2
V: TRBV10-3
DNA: TGTGCCATCAGGGCGGGGGGGCAATACGAGCAGTACTTC
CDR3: CAIRAGGQYEQYF

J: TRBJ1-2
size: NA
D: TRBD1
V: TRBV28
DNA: TGTGCCGTGGTACGTTCCGGGACAGGGGGCTCTGGCTACACCTTC
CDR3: CAVVRSGTGGSGYTF

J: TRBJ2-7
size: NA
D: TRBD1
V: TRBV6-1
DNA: TGTGCCAGCGGCGCAACAGGGGAATACTACGAGCAGTACTTC
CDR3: CASGATGEYYEQYF

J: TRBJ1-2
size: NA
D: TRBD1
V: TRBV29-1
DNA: TGCAGCGCCGGGGACAGGGAAAGAGGCTACACCTTC
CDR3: CSAGDRERGYTF

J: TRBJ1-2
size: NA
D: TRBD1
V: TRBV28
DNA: TGTGCCAGCAGTCCCGGGACAGGCTATGGCTACACCTTC
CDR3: CASSPGTGYGYTF

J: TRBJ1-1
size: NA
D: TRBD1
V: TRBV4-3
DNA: TGCGCCAGCAGCCAAGGCCAGGGGGCCTCGGCTTTCTTT
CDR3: CASSQGQGASAFF

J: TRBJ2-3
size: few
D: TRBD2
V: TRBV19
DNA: TGTGCCAGTAGTATACCGGGACTAGCCCCAGATACGCAGTATTTT
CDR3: CASSIPGLAPDTQYF

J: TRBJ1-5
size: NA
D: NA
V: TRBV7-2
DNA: TGTGCCGGCAGCTTACTAGGGGGACAAGTCAATCAGCCCCAGCATTTT
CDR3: CAGSLLGGQVNQPQHF

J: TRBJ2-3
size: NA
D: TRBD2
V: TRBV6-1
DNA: TGTGCCAGCGAAGGGTCTAGCGGATACACAGATACGCAGTATTTT
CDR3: CASEGSSGYTDTQYF

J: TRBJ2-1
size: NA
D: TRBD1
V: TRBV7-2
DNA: TGTGCCAGCAGCTCGGACAGGGGGTACCACAATGAGCAGTTCTTC
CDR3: CASSSDRGYHNEQFF

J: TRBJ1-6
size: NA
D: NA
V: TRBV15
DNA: TGTGCCACCAGCAGAGAGCAGATTTATAATTCACCCCTCCACTTT
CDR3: CATSREQIYNSPLHF

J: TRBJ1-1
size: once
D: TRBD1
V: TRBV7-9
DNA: TGTGCCAGCAGCTTGGACAGGGTCAGGACTGAAGCTTTCTTT
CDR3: CASSLDRVRTEAFF

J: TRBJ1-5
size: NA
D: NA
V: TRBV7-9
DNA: TGTGCCAGCAGCCTCGACAGGCAGGAGCCCCAGCATTTT
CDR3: CASSLDRQEPQHF

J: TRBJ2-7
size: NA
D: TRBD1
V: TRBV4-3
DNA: TGCGCCAGCAGCCAAGGGACAGGGAGATACGAGCAGTACTTC
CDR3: CASSQGTGRYEQYF

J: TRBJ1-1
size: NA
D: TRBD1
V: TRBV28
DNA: TGTGCCGGAAGGGACAGGGTTATGAACACTGAAGCTTTCTTT
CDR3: CAGRDRVMNTEAFF

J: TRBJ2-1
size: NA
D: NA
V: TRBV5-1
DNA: TGCGCCAGCAGCTTCGTCAGGCAGTCCTACAATGAGCAGTTCTTC
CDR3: CASSFVRQSYNEQFF

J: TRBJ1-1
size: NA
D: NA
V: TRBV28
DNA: TGTGCCAGCAGTTTACAGAACACTGAAGCTTTCTTT
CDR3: CASSLQNTEAFF

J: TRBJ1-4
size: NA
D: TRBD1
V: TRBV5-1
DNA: TGCGCCAGCAGCTTGGAGACAGGGGGAGAAAAACTGTTTTTT
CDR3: CASSLETGGEKLFF

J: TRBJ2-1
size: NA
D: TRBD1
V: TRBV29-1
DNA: TGCAGCCCTGGGACAGCCAGAGAGCAGTTCTTC
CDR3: CSPGTAREQFF

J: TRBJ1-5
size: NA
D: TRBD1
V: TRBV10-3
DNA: TGTGCCACCGAGGGACAGGGTAGCAATCAGCCCCAGCATTTT
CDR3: CATEGQGSNQPQHF

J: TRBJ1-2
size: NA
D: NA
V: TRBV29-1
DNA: TGCAGCGTTGAAGGACACTCCTCCTTATCGGGCTACACCTTC
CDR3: CSVEGHSSLSGYTF

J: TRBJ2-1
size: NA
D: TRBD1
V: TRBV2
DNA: TGTGCCAGCAGTGAACGGGGACAGGTCATCTACAATGAGCAGTTCTTC
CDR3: CASSERGQVIYNEQFF

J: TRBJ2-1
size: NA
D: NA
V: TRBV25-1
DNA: TGTGCCAGCAGTGGGCCCTTCGTCAATGAGCAGTTCTTC
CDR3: CASSGPFVNEQFF

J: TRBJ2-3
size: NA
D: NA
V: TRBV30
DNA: TGTGCCTCCTCGACCCCGGGAGTGGATACGCAGTATTTT
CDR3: CASSTPGVDTQYF

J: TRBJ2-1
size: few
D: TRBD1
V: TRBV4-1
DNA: TGCGCCAGCAGTTCCGTGTCGGGGGCTGACAGGGGACGGCTTGAGTTCTTC
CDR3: CASSSVSGADRGRLEFF

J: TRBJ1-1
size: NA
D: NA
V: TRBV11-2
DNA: TGTGCCAGCAGCGCATATAGACGGGGGACTGAAGCTTTCTTT
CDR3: CASSAYRRGTEAFF

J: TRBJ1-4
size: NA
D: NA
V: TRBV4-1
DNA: TGCGCCAGCAGCCAAGCGGCTAGTGAAAAACTGTTTTTT
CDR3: CASSQAASEKLFF

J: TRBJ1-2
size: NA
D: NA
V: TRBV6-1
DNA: TGTGCCAGCAGTGAATTGGTTACAGGGACGTATGGCTACACCTTC
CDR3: CASSELVTGTYGYTF

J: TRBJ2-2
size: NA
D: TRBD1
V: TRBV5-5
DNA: TGTGCCAGCAGCTTACAGGGGGCTAGGAACACCGGGGAGCTGTTTTTT
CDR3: CASSLQGARNTGELFF

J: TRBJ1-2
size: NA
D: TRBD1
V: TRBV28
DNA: TGTGCCAGCAGTCCGGCCCCGACAGGGGTTTTTGGCTACACCTTC
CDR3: CASSPAPTGVFGYTF

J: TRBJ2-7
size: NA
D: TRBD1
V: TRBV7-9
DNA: TGTGCCAGCAGACCCCGGACAGGAGACTACGAGCAGTACTTC
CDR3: CASRPRTGDYEQYF

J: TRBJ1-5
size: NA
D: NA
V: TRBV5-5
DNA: TGTGCCAGCAGCTTGGAGCTCCACAATCAGCCCCAGCATTTT
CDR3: CASSLELHNQPQHF

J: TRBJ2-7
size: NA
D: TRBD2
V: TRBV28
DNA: TGTGCCAGCAGTTTCACGGGAGGCTCCTACGAGCAGTACTTC
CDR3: CASSFTGGSYEQYF

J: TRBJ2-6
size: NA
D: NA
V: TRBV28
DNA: TGTGCCAGCAGTTTCACCGGTTCTGGGGCCAACGTCCTGACTTTC
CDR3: CASSFTGSGANVLTF

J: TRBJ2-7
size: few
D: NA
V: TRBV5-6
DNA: TGTGCCAGCAGCTTGGGTTTGGGGGCGCCTAACGAGCAGTACTTC
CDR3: CASSLGLGAPNEQYF

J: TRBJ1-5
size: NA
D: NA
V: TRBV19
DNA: TGTGCCAGTACCACCCGGGAGGCGATCCGAATCAAGCCCCAGCATTTT
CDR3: CASTTREAIRIKPQHF

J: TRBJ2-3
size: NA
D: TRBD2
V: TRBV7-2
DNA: TGTGCCAGCAGCTTGATCGGCGGGAGCTTCGGCACAGATACGCAGTATTTT
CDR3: CASSLIGGSFGTDTQYF

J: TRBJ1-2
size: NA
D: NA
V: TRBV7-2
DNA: TGTGCCAGCAGCTTAAAGGACACCTATGGCTACACCTTC
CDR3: CASSLKDTYGYTF

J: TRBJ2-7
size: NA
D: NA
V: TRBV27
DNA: TGTGCCAGCAGTTTATCGAACGACAGACCCCGCGAGCAGTACTTC
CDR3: CASSLSNDRPREQYF

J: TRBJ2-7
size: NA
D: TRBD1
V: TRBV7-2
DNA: TGTGCCAGCAGCTCGGGACAGTCCTACGTGCAGTACTTC
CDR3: CASSSGQSYVQYF